This TCR beta chain emerged from a study of Graves' ophthalmopathy and Graves' hyperthyroidism. Regarding the study as a whole: Discrimination between ophthalmopathy and stable hyperthyroidism by a 13-signature model showed 87.88% sensitivity and roughly 80% specificity.

The V and J ends lost 3 bases and 8 bases respectively, with 10 bases between them. The CDR3 spans 13 residues. TCR beta CDR3 amplification used RNA transcripts. HTBI primers primed a first-round RT-PCR, and a second-round multiplex PCR followed. MiXCR was run by TCRdb on the multiplex PCR reads, yielding one entry per CDR3 protein. In the table there are 200,000 to 250,000 distinct CDR3 sequences, around 50% of which are singletons. On this clonotype itself: Its antigen is unknown.

What was sequenced was peripheral blood. This chain connects TRBV12-3 or TRBV12-4 to TRBJ2-2; D might be TRBD2 (5 bases). The clonotype originates from an adult man with Graves' ophthalmopathy. CDR3 amino acids: CASSFSGGGELFF. The CDR3 DNA follows: TGTGCCAGCAGTTTCTCCGGAGGTGGGGAGCTGTTTTTT.